A single sample gave rise to the 7 T cell receptor beta chains below, sequenced in a study of tumor and adjacent non-tumor tissue in lung cancer. The template was RNA from unsorted bulk tissue. The normal lung tissue was taken more than 3 cm from the tumor edge. A modified ARM-PCR protocol with three rounds of nested PCR amplified TCRbeta. One entry per CDR3 protein results from TCRdb running MiXCR on the multiplex PCR reads. The table lists over 40,000 distinct CDR3 sequences, 74% of them singletons. The sequenced material came from distant non-tumor lung tissue. The receptors were gathered from a woman in her fifties or sixties with non-small cell lung cancer.

J is TRBJ2-4 and V is TRBV12-3 or TRBV12-4, with D hard to call. V lost 6 bases, J lost 6 bases, and 9 bases lay in between. The CDR3 loop spans 12 amino acids. The DNA for the CDR3 is TGTGCCAGCAGCCCTTGTGGAAACATTCAGTACTTC. This codes for CASSPCGNIQYF.

This clonotype was counted a single time. Mismatch with germline at one junction end may stem from a read error. The J gene is TRBJ2-3, the V gene TRBV6-2 or TRBV6-3; 8 nucleotides align to TRBD2. Germline CDR1 reads MNHEY; CDR2 reads SVGEGT. The CDR3 has 17 amino acids. The CDR3 here is CVSSLLPSGSTADTQYF. The CDR3 DNA follows: TGTGTCAGCAGTTTACTACCCAGCGGGAGTACCGCAGATACGCAGTATTTT.

This clonotype showed up just a few times. One base away lies a much larger clone, so this may be a sequencing read error. The J gene is TRBJ1-2, the V gene TRBV7-9; TRBD1 agrees at 7 bases. There are 13 residues in the CDR3. Germline CDR1 SEHNR, CDR2 FQNEAQ (reference sequence). Unmatched junction bases numbered 8, after V lost 6 bases and J lost 7 bases. The CDR3 sequence is CASSSGQQSGYTF. CDR3 nucleotides: TGTGCCAGCAGTTCGGGACAGCAGAGTGGCTACACCTTC.

Regarding this clonotype: An end of the junction does not agree with germline; a read error may underlie this. This chain connects TRBV4-3 to TRBJ2-5; 9 bases map to TRBD2. Germline V gene sequence: CDR1 LGHNA, CDR2 YSLEER. The CDR3 contains 15 residues. The chain's CDR3 is CANSQGLAGPETQYF. The CDR3 coding sequence is TGCGCCAACAGCCAAGGGCTAGCGGGACCGGAGACCCAGTACTTC.

Regarding this clonotype: A read error is likely, as this CDR3 ends without the conserved phenylalanine or tryptophan. This rearrangement joins TRBV20-1 to TRBJ1-6; D might be TRBD1 (6 bases). Trimming removed 7 bases at V and 10 bases at J, with 20 bases between. Germline CDR1 DFQATT, CDR2 SNEGSKA (reference sequence). The CDR3 is 14 residues long. The CDR3 DNA reads as TGCAGTGATACTAAACAGGGCCGGGGGTCACCCCTCCACCTT. It codes for CSDTKQGRGSPLHL.

As for this clonotype: Compared with germline, one end of the junction differs, possibly owing to a read error. The V and J genes are TRBV4-1 and TRBJ1-4, with 8 nucleotides matching TRBD1. The CDR3 loop spans 16 amino acids. Germline V CDR1 and CDR2: MGHRA, YSYEKL. CDR3 amino acids: CASSQEVTGGFEKLLF. Written as DNA, the CDR3 is TGCGCCAGCAGCCAAGAAGTAACAGGGGGTTTTGAAAAACTGCTTTTT.

Concerning this clonotype: A junction boundary mismatches the germline segment, possibly from a read error. The rearrangement links TRBV29-1 to TRBJ1-1; 8 bases fit TRBD1. This CDR3 is built from 13 residues. The germline V gene has CDR1 SQVTM and CDR2 ANQGSEA. The CDR3 DNA reads TGCAGCGTTGGACTTGTGACAGGGGCTGAAGCTTTCTTC. This gives the protein CSVGLVTGAEAFF.